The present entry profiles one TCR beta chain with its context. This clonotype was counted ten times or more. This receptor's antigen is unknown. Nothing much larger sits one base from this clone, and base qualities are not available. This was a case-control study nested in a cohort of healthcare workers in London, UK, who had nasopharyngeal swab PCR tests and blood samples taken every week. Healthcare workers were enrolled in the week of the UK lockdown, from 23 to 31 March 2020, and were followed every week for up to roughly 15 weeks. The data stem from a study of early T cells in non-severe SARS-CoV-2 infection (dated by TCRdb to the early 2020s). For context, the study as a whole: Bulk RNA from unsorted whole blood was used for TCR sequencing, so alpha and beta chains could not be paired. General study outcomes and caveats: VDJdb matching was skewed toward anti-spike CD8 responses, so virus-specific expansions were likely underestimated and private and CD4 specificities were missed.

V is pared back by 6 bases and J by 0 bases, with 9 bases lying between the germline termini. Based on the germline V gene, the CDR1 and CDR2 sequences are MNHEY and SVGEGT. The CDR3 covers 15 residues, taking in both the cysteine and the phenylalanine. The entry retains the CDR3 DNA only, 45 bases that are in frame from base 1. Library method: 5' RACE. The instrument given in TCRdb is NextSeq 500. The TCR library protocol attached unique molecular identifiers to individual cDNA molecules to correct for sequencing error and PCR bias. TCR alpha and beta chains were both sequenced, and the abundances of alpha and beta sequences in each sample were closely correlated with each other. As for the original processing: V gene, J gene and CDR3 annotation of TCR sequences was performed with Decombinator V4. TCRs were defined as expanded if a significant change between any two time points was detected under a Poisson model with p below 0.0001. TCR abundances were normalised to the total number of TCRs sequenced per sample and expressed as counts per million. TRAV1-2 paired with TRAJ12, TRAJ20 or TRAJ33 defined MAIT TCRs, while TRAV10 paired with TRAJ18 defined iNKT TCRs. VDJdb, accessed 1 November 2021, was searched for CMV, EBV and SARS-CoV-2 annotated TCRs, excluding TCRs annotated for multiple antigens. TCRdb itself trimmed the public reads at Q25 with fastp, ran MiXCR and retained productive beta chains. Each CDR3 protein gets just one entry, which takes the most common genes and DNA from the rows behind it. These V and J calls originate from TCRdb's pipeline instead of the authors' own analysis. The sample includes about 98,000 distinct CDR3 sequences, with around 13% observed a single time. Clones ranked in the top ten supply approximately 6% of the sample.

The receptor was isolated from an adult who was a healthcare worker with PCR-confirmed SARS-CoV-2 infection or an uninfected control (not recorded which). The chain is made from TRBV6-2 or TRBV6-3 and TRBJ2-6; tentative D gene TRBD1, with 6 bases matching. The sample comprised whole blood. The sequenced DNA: TGTGCCAGCAGAGCACAGGGCTCTGGGGCCAACGTCCTGACTTTC. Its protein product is CASRAQGSGANVLTF.